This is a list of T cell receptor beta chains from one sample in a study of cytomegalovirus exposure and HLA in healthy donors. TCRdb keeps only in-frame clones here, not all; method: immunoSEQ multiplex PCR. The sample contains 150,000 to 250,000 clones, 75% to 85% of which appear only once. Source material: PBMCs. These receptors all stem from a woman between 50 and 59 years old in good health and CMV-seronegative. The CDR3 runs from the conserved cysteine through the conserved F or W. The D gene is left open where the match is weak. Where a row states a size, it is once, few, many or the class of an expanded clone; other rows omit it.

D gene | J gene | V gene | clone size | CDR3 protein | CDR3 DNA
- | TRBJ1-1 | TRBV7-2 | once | CASSQTALNTEAFF | TGTGCCAGCAGCCAGACAGCATTGAACACTGAAGCTTTCTTT
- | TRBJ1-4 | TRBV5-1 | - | CASSPRATNEKLFF | TGCGCCAGCAGCCCCCGGGCAACTAATGAAAAACTGTTTTTT
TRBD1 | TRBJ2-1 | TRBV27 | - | CASTQGANEQFF | TGTGCCAGCACACAGGGGGCCAATGAGCAGTTCTTC
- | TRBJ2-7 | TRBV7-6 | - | CASSLAGRFYEQYF | TGTGCCAGCAGCTTAGCAGGGAGGTTCTACGAGCAGTACTTC
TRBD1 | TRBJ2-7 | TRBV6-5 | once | CASSKTRGTGYEQYF | TGTGCCAGCAGTAAAACCCGCGGGACAGGCTACGAGCAGTACTTC
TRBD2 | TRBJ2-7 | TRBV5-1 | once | CASSRGGTGRGYEQYF | TGCGCCAGCAGCCGGGGGGGTACAGGGCGGGGGTACGAGCAGTACTTC
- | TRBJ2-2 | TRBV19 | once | CASSIAPRRNTGELFF | TGTGCCAGTAGTATAGCCCCTCGTAGGAACACCGGGGAGCTGTTTTTT
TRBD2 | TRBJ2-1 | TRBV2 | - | CASSVAGGYNEQFF | TGTGCCAGCAGTGTCGCGGGAGGTTACAATGAGCAGTTCTTC
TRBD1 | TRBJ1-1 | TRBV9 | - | CASSSRQGVAEAFF | TGTGCCAGCAGCTCTCGACAGGGGGTCGCTGAAGCTTTCTTT
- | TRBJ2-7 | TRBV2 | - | CASRLEPLNEQYF | TGTGCCTCCCGACTCGAACCGCTTAACGAGCAGTACTTC
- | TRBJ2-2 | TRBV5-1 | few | CASSPIPGAWTGELFF | TGCGCCAGCAGTCCCATCCCCGGAGCGTGGACCGGGGAGCTGTTTTTT
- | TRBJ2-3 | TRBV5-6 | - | CASSPLGRNTDTQYF | TGTGCCAGCAGCCCCTTAGGGAGAAACACAGATACGCAGTATTTT
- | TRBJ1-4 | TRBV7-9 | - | CASSLGASLEKLFF | TGTGCCAGCAGCTTAGGTGCCAGTTTAGAAAAACTGTTTTTT
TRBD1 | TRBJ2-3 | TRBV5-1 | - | CASSLGTGRDTQYF | TGCGCCAGCAGCTTGGGGACAGGTAGAGATACGCAGTATTTT
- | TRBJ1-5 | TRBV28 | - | CASTPGGSLTQPQHF | TGTGCCAGCACTCCTGGGGGGTCGCTTACCCAGCCCCAGCATTTT
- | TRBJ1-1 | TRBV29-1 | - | CSVEKGEKSTEAFF | TGCAGCGTTGAAAAGGGGGAGAAGAGCACTGAAGCTTTCTTT
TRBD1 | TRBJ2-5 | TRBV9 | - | CASSVRTGPQETQYF | TGTGCCAGCAGCGTCCGGACAGGGCCGCAAGAGACCCAGTACTTC
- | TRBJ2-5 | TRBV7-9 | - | CASTSLSGEQYF | TGTGCCAGCACCTCCCTGAGTGGGGAGCAGTACTTC
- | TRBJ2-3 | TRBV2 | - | CASRLGGDTQYF | TGTGCCAGCAGGTTAGGAGGGGATACGCAGTATTTT
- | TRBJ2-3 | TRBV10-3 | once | CAISDPGEVRDTQYF | TGTGCCATCAGTGATCCGGGGGAGGTGAGAGATACGCAGTATTTT
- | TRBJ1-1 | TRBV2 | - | CASMGTAPGKSTEAFF | TGTGCCAGCATGGGGACTGCTCCGGGGAAGAGCACTGAAGCTTTCTTT
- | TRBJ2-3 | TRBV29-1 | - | CSVVEGVHSTDTQYF | TGCAGCGTCGTAGAGGGGGTACATAGCACAGATACGCAGTATTTT
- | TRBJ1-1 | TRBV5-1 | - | CASSPTIQGDGTEAFF | TGCGCCAGCAGCCCTACAATACAGGGAGATGGAACTGAAGCTTTCTTT
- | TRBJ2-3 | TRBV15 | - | CATSRGTTSTDTQYF | TGTGCCACCAGCCGCGGGACCACTAGCACAGATACGCAGTATTTT
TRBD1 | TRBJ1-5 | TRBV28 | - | CASRPDRARGNNQPQHF | TGTGCCAGCAGACCGGACAGGGCCAGGGGAAACAATCAGCCCCAGCATTTT